This T cell receptor (beta chain) appears in the sequencing data of a study of shared clonotypes between healthy human individuals (dated by TCRdb to 2020 to 2022). The study in broad terms: Two women and a few men aged 18 to 49 years were included in the cohort. For each donor, CD4 naive and CD4 memory were each given three plates, CD8 naive was given two plates, and CD8 memory was given one plate. Libraries were prepared and TCR repertoires were sequenced by different laboratories using diverse techniques, in order to increase sequencing depth and limit assay-specific biases. To estimate repertoire size and how much clonotype sharing occurs between individuals, the study deeply sequenced the blood TCR repertoires of roughly 5 healthy adults. Leukapheresis yielded between about 0.9 and 10 billion PBMCs per donor. Study-wide findings and limitations: Rarefaction of sorted-subset datasets indicated incomplete sequencing despite the large sequencing depth. Sharing across a handful of donors was observed for 5% to 6.5% of naive CD4, over 3% of naive CD8, 2% to 2.5% of memory CD4, and 0.4% of memory CD8 clonotypes. Pairwise subsampling led to the expectation that sequencing depth would affect the degree of clonotype sharing among donors. Higher generation probabilities were observed for clonotypes shared by all four sorted-subset donors than for non-shared clonotypes. Sampling was restricted to blood, and TCR repertoires in tissues likely differ from the TCR repertoires found in blood. Naive subsets generally had larger estimated clonotype richness than memory subsets did. The small number of donors limited the genetic and exposure-history diversity represented.

Reading the germline V gene (reference sequence) gives CDR1 SGHKS and CDR2 YYEKEE. Deletion took 2 bases off V and 0 bases off J, with a span of 9 bases between the germline ends. Including the terminal cysteine and phenylalanine, the CDR3 comprises 15 residues. Just CDR3 DNA is preserved here, 45 bases in frame from base 1. As concerns this clone: The antigen it binds to is not known. Within one base of it there is no much larger clone, and no base qualities were kept.

Using the deep immunoSEQ assay, TCR CDR3 regions were amplified from genomic DNA by multiplex PCR. Extracted genomic DNA from each cell subset was spread evenly across all wells of several immunoSEQ 96-well plates, with each plate serving as a replicate. Each replicate PCR for sorted subsets received 150 to 250 ng genomic DNA, equal to about 30,000 T cell genomes. Purified libraries were measured with a Qubit 3.0 fluorometer, size-checked on a Bioanalyzer 2100, and measured again with the KAPA Library Quantification kit. Every immunoSEQ 96-well plate was sequenced on a dedicated single-read 150-cycle Illumina NextSeq 550 flow cell. The source study handled its data this way. Because only junctional sequences without quality scores were contained in the immunoSEQ output, filtering matching that applied to full-length reads could not be performed. Sequences were annotated with PyIR, a Python wrapper for IgBLAST v1.9, using IMGT germline references to assign V/J genes and CDR3. Reads were filtered out if the reads had weak V/J assignments (E-value above 1e-6), no CDR3, stop codons, out-of-frame junctions, or ambiguous translated residues. V3J clonotypes were defined as sequences sharing an identical inferred V gene, J gene, and CDR3 amino acid sequence. The percentage overlap between two repertoires was calculated by dividing the number of shared unique clonotypes by the size of the smaller repertoire. Richness of each repertoire was evaluated using RTK rarefaction, the Chao1 estimator, and Recon v2.1 estimates of unobserved clonotypes. Generation probabilities for all TCRbeta clonotypes obtained by the gDNA method from several donors were computed using OLGA. TCRdb obtained this table from immuneACCESS and retained in-frame rearrangements with V and J assigned. These tables miss some clones; where compared with another copy, unresolved V genes account for less than half of the shortfall, and the remainder is unexplained. V and J calls and clone size are given by that table; D and trimming were obtained from the DNA. The sample yields approximately 720,000 clones; around 72% were counted once. Under 2% of the sample lies in the top ten.

The donors were healthy, HIV-negative adults with no recently reported acute infections or vaccinations. Only Caucasian adults living in Nashville, Tennessee, USA were represented among the donors. CD4+ T cells were enriched by magnetic negative selection; naive cells were then positively selected on CD45RA, and the negative fraction formed the memory subset. Blood was collected by leukapheresis, and PBMCs were isolated by Ficoll-Histopaque density gradient centrifugation and then cryopreserved in liquid nitrogen vapor phase. Purity and quantity of every magnetically sorted T cell population were checked by analytical flow cytometry. Genomic DNA was isolated from every sorted fraction and measured by UV absorbance on a Nanodrop 2000c.

The receptor was isolated from a woman younger than 45 in good health. The sample comprised memory CD4+ T cells sorted from blood. The cell subset or site label for this specimen denotes: CD45RA-negative fraction. The V and J genes are TRBV5-5 and TRBJ2-1, with a weak D call of TRBD1 (6 bases match). The CDR3 region reads CASSFQGLSYNEQFF. The DNA is TGTGCCAGCAGCTTCCAGGGGCTCTCCTACAATGAGCAGTTCTTC. Beyond the CDR3, the reference TRBV5-5 and TRBJ2-1 genes provide the residues; the full variable domain reads: DAGVTQSPTHLIKTRGQQVTLRCSPISGHKSVSWYQQVLGQGPQFIFQYYEKEERGRGNFPDRFSARQFPNYSSELNVNALLLGDSALYLCASSFQGLSYNEQFFGPGTRLTVL.